This TCR beta chain originates from a study of Graves' ophthalmopathy and Graves' hyperthyroidism. Germline V gene data show CDR1 as ENHRY and CDR2 as SYGVKD. The length of the CDR3 is 17 residues. This clonotype is a singleton in its sample. One junction end does not reproduce the germline sequence, and a read error may be involved. Investigators amplified TCR beta CDR3 regions from RNA transcripts. First-round RT-PCR with HTBI primers preceded a second-round multiplex PCR. TCRdb recomputed calls from the multiplex PCR reads with MiXCR, one row per CDR3 protein. The repertoire holds roughly 1.1 million distinct CDR3 sequences, with around a third as singletons.

The chain is built from TRBV10-3 and TRBJ1-2; 7 bases match TRBD1. What was sequenced was peripheral blood or thyroid tissue (not recorded which). This TCR was recovered from an adult man with Graves' hyperthyroidism. The CDR3 nucleotides are TGTGCCGTCAGTGATGACCTGCCACAGGGGCGGCCCTATGGCTACACCTTC. Protein: CAVSDDLPQGRPYGYTF.